This T cell receptor (beta chain) came from a study of beta chain features in type 1 diabetes (dated by TCRdb to 2017 to 2018). Background on the whole study: No differences in mean age, gender distribution, total cell number or subset yield were found between patients and healthy donors. Across all samples, 107,917,701 sorted cells were examined, and cell number per subset correlated strongly with RNA yield. The study compared the TCRB repertoires of sorted circulating CD4+ T cell subsets in recently diagnosed type 1 diabetes patients with those in matched healthy donors. Regulatory and stem cell-like memory subsets were isolated from only 8 patients and 8 healthy donors, whereas naive and central memory subsets came from all 30 or so donors. What the authors observed across the whole study: A moderate but significant shortening of TCRB CDR3 length was observed in type 1 diabetes patients in all four CD4+ subsets. Naive, central memory and regulatory TCRB repertoires appeared to be more similar among patients than among healthy donors. Shorter templates might have been favored by PCR, but patient and control samples were amplified and corrected together, so both groups would have been affected equally by any skew. Because the HLA sub-analyses included only small numbers of individuals, any influence of HLA type on TCRB rearrangement was left unresolved. Sequencing cDNA rather than genomic DNA could over-represent highly expressing activated cells, although activation and CD3 levels did not differ between groups. Fewer insertions and more nucleotide deletions at VDJ recombination sites were observed in patients with type 1 diabetes, implying thymic rearrangement abnormalities.

Concerning this clone itself: Its recognized antigen is unknown. No much larger clonotype is one base removed from it; base qualities were not supplied.

Each donor gave one peripheral blood draw, averaging approximately 0.11 L, which was collected into heparinised tubes. Naive, central memory, regulatory and stem cell-like memory CD4+ T cells were sorted on a BD FACSAria II using a panel including CD45RO, CCR7, CD25, CD127, CD95 and CD27. A purity above 95% was achieved for all sorted populations. Right away, PBMCs were isolated by Lymphoprep density gradient centrifugation and were stained directly, with no culture step. To minimize batch effects, samples were stained and sorted in pairs, one healthy donor with one patient per experiment. Trimming costs V 7 bases and J 9 bases, and their ends lie 16 bases apart. The CDR3 runs 13 residues from the cysteine to the phenylalanine. CDR3 DNA only is kept here, 39 bases in frame from base 1. CDR1 and CDR2, looked up from the germline V gene, are MDHEN and SYDVKM. All of the isolated RNA was reverse transcribed with the High Capacity cDNA Reverse Transcription Kit, so expressed TCRB transcripts were sequenced. Deep immunoSEQ sequencing was applied to naive, central memory and regulatory T cell samples, giving an average of about 3.57 million total reads per sample. Sorted cells were lysed in RLT buffer and RNA was extracted with DNase-treated RNeasy Micro or Mini kits, depending on cell number. To prevent cross-contamination, every cell subset was processed on its own, while patient and healthy donor samples were processed together. Using the immunoSEQ multiplex PCR, TCRB sequences were amplified from cDNA into 87-bp fragments spanning the CDR3 region. Sequencing of the amplicons was performed on the Illumina HiSeq platform. Processing in the source paper ran as follows. PCR bias was computationally corrected using synthetic template baselines, reads within Hamming distance 2 were collapsed, and singletons that could not be merged were discarded. Reads were aligned to IMGT to assign V, D and J genes, CDR3 length, and insertions or deletions at six rearrangement sites. Clonotype counts were normalized to sorted cell number within each subset before computing true diversity and Gini coefficients with the tcR R package. The overlap coefficient, calculated on TCRB nucleotide sequences, was used to quantify repertoire sharing. Out-of-frame TCRB sequences from naive cells were analyzed to stand in for the pre-selection repertoire. TCRdb provides this immuneACCESS table in a form limited to in-frame rearrangements. Some clones are lacking; in checked studies, under half of them reflect an unresolved V gene, and why the rest are absent is not known. That table furnishes V, J and clone size, whereas the DNA furnished D and trimming. The sample records about 360,000 clones, roughly 12% of which are singletons. 0.017% of the sample rests with the top ten.

The V gene is TRBV28 and the J gene is TRBJ2-1; the best D guess is TRBD2, with 5 bases matching. The sample was naive CD4+ T cells from blood. The sample's cell subset or site label is to be understood as: true naive CD4+ T cells. The receptor comes from a man between 18 and 35 years old in good health. The DNA sequence reads TGTGCCAGCACTCCTCCGGGATTTGGTGAGCAGTTCTTC. It is translated as CASTPPGFGEQFF.